The 21 T cell receptor beta chains reported below all come from one sample, sequenced in a study of T cell responses to AZD1222 COVID-19 vaccine. Some clones are missing from TCRdb's copy, which holds only in-frame ones; the method was immunoSEQ multiplex PCR. This sample has about 270,000 clones, with around 93% found just once. Sequencing was performed on peripheral blood, taken 28 days after the second AZD1222 dose. The receptors stem from an adult who received the AZD1222 COVID-19 vaccine.

The V gene is TRBV6-2 or TRBV6-3, the J gene TRBJ1-1; D might be TRBD1 (5 bases). Germline V CDR1 and CDR2: MNHEY, SVGEGT. The V gene lost 6 bases and the J gene lost 11 bases, with 13 bases spanning the gap. This CDR3 spans 11 amino acids. CDR3 bases: TGTGCCAGCAGCTCAGTGGGGGTGGCTTTCTTT. Amino acids: CASSSVGVAFF.

The V and J genes are TRBV30 and TRBJ1-1; D perhaps matches TRBD1 (5 bases). There are 12 residues in the CDR3. Trimming removed 1 base from V and 4 bases from J, with 7 bases in between. Germline CDR1 reads GTSNPN; CDR2 reads SVGIG (reference sequence). The CDR3 DNA is TGTGCCTGGAGTGGAGGGGCCACTGAAGCTTTCTTT. Its protein is CAWSGGATEAFF.

The chain joins TRBV10-1 to TRBJ2-1; D may be TRBD1 (6 bases). Germline loops: CDR1 WNHNN, CDR2 SYGVQD (reference sequence). This CDR3 is built from 14 residues. V lost 10 bases and J lost 0, with 13 bases in between. The DNA for the CDR3 is TGCGCCACCTTTTACAGGGACTCCTACAATGAGCAGTTCTTC. Translated: CATFYRDSYNEQFF.

The chain uses TRBV5-6 and TRBJ1-2; D unresolved. CDR1 is SGHDT, CDR2 YYEEEE, per germline. Trimming stripped 3 bases from V and 1 base from J, with 4 bases between. This CDR3 is 12 amino acids long. The CDR3 bases are TGTGCCAGCAGCTCCAATAACTATGGCTACACCTTC. It is translated as CASSSNNYGYTF.

J is TRBJ2-5 and V is TRBV7-6, with unresolved D. Germline CDR1 and CDR2: SGHVS and FNYEAQ. V gave up 4 bases and J gave up 5 bases, with 20 bases separating them. The CDR3 has 16 residues. The CDR3 DNA reads as TGTGCCAGCAGCTCCCTCGGGTGGGGTCTGGATGAGACCCAGTACTTC. Its protein is CASSSLGWGLDETQYF.

The genes are TRBV5-3 and TRBJ1-1, with 8 positions matching TRBD1. TRBV5-3 is assigned to the ORF class and has an uncertain function. The CDR3 loop spans 13 amino acids. Unmatched junction bases numbered 0, after V lost 0 bases and J lost 5 bases. CDR3 residues: CARSLGQGTEAFF. Here the CDR3 DNA reads TGTGCCAGAAGCTTGGGACAGGGGACTGAAGCTTTCTTT.

V and J are TRBV14 and TRBJ2-1; 9 bases map to TRBD2. In germline, CDR1 is SGHDN, CDR2 FVKESK. This CDR3 is built from 16 residues. The V gene end was trimmed by 3 bases and the J gene end by 4 bases; junction bases not matched to a gene: 7. The CDR3 DNA follows: TGTGCCAGCAGCCAGGGCCTAGCGGGGTTGTACAATGAGCAGTTCTTC. Encoded protein: CASSQGLAGLYNEQFF.

The rearrangement links TRBV12-3 or TRBV12-4 to TRBJ1-5, with D hard to call. V lost 2 bases and J 6 bases, leaving 8 bases between the germline ends. This CDR3 is 13 amino acids long. CDR3 in amino acids: CASSLSRPQPQHF. The CDR3 DNA follows: TGTGCCAGCAGTTTAAGCCGGCCTCAGCCCCAGCATTTT.

V gene TRBV19 combines with J gene TRBJ2-7; tentative D call: TRBD1 (7 bases). Trimming took 6 bases from V and 4 from J, leaving 16 bases between them. Per germline, CDR1 LNHDA and CDR2 SQIVND (reference sequence). The length of the CDR3 is 14 residues. The CDR3 sequence is CASSLGGGWYEQYF. DNA of the CDR3: TGTGCCAGTAGCCTTGGAGGGGGCTGGTACGAGCAGTACTTC. Full variable domain (outside the CDR3, taken from reference TRBV19 and TRBJ2-7): DGGITQSPKYLFRKEGQNVTLSCEQNLNHDAMYWYRQDPGQGLRLIYYSQIVNDFQKGDIAEGYSVSREKKESFPLTVTSAQKNPTAFYLCASSLGGGWYEQYFGPGTRLTVT.

V and J are TRBV5-1 and TRBJ1-5; 9 bases agree with TRBD1. Germline assignment: CDR1 SGHRS and CDR2 YFSETQ. There are 13 residues in the CDR3. J gave up 5 bases and V 4 bases, and 1 base lay outside the gene matches. The CDR3 sequence is CASSRQGDQPQHF. In DNA form, the CDR3 reads TGCGCCAGCAGCCGACAGGGGGATCAGCCCCAGCATTTT.

The rearrangement joins TRBV7-9 to TRBJ2-3, with D perhaps matching TRBD2 (7 bases). Per the germline V gene, CDR1 is SEHNR and CDR2 is FQNEAQ (reference sequence). The V end lost 4 bases, the J end lost 3 bases, and 14 bases lay between the germline ends. The CDR3 is 15 amino acids. CDR3 amino acids: CASSSLGRGTDTQYF. The CDR3 nucleotides read TGTGCCAGCAGCTCATTGGGGAGGGGGACAGATACGCAGTATTTT.

This chain joins TRBV4-1 and TRBJ1-6; D not resolved. Deletions cut 0 bases from V and 5 bases from J, with 8 bases between. CDR1 is MGHRA and CDR2 is YSYEKL in the germline V gene. The CDR3 sequence is 15 residues long. The DNA of the CDR3 is TGCGCCAGCAGCCAAGATGGGAGGGATAATTCACCCCTCCACTTT. Translating it yields CASSQDGRDNSPLHF.

This clone was seen only a few times. CDR3 sequence reads: CASSGGQGPEAFF. The CDR3 DNA follows: TGTGCCAGTAGTGGGGGACAGGGCCCTGAAGCTTTCTTT. V usage is TRBV19 and J usage is TRBJ1-1, with 9 bases fitting TRBD1. After removal of 5 bases from V and 6 bases from J, the junction contained 4 bases not matched to a gene. The CDR3 is 13 residues long. In germline, CDR1 is LNHDA, CDR2 SQIVND (reference sequence).

J is TRBJ2-3 and V is TRBV6-1; 12 bases line up with TRBD2. CDR3 length: 18 amino acids. The V segment lost 4 bases and the J segment 5 bases; nucleotides outside the gene matches: 13. Germline V CDR1 and CDR2: MNHNS, SASEGT. CDR3 nucleotides: TGTGCCAGCAGTGGACGGGCCGCTAGCGGGGGGGCTGGAGATACGCAGTATTTT. Translating gives CASSGRAASGGAGDTQYF.

The chain is built from TRBV15 and TRBJ1-2; D call uncertain. There are 17 residues in the CDR3. V was clipped by 0 bases and J by 9 bases, with 23 bases between them. Germline V gene sequence: CDR1 LNHNV, CDR2 YYDKDF (reference sequence). CDR3 nucleotide sequence: TGTGCCACCAGCAGAGAACGGCAAAGGGTCGGCTCGTCGCGCTACACCTTC. This codes for CATSRERQRVGSSRYTF.

The CDR3 region is CAVGKTEKLFF. In DNA form, the CDR3 reads TGTGCCGTGGGGAAGACGGAAAAACTGTTTTTT. The chain carries TRBV2 and TRBJ1-4; no clear D gene. The CDR3 spans 11 residues. In germline, CDR1 is SNHLY, CDR2 FYNNEI. V dropped 11 bases and J dropped 8 bases, with 12 bases sitting between them.

CDR3 nucleotide sequence: TGTGCCAGCAGCTTAGAGTGGGGAGCCAATGAGCAGTTCTTC. It translates to CASSLEWGANEQFF. V and J are TRBV7-2 and TRBJ2-1, with D maybe TRBD2 (5 bases). V was shortened by 1 base and J by 6 bases, with 10 bases between the two germline ends. CDR1 SGHTA and CDR2 FQGNSA come from the germline V gene. This CDR3 is built from 14 residues. The full variable domain, rest sourced from reference TRBV7-2 and TRBJ2-1, is GAGVSQSPSNKVTEKGKDVELRCDPISGHTALYWYRQSLGQGLEFLIYFQGNSAPDKSGLPSDRFSAERTGGSVSTLTIQRTQQEDSAVYLCASSLEWGANEQFFGPGTRLTVL.

CDR3 DNA sequence: TGCGCCAGCAGGATTGACACCGCGGGTACCGGGGAGCTGTTTTTT. It codes for CASRIDTAGTGELFF. The V gene is TRBV5-1, the J gene TRBJ2-2; D is perhaps TRBD2 (5 bases). V shed 5 bases and J shed 5 bases, with 16 bases lying between them. CDR3 length: 15 amino acids. Germline CDR1 is SGHRS and CDR2 is YFSETQ. The full variable domain, with the rest looked up from reference TRBV5-1 and TRBJ2-2, is KAGVTQTPRYLIKTRGQQVTLSCSPISGHRSVSWYQQTPGQGLQFLFEYFSETQRNKGNFPGRFSGRQFSNSRSEMNVSTLELGDSALYLCASRIDTAGTGELFFGEGSRLTVL.

V is TRBV10-3 and J is TRBJ1-1; 7 nucleotides match TRBD1. This CDR3 is built from 13 residues. Per germline, CDR1 ENHRY and CDR2 SYGVKD. V was clipped by 5 bases and J by 3 bases; unmatched bases: 3. CDR3 region: CAISFTGDTEAFF. CDR3 in DNA: TGTGCCATCAGTTTTACAGGGGACACTGAAGCTTTCTTT.

This chain links TRBV25-1 with TRBJ1-2; TRBD1 matches 9 bases. The germline V gene encodes CDR1 MGHDK and CDR2 SYGVNS. The CDR3 totals 15 residues. Germline trimming cut 6 bases from V and 4 bases from J; bases unmatched to any gene: 9. CDR3 DNA: TGTGCCAGCAGCGAGACAGGGGGGGGCAGCTATGGCTACACCTTC. Its translation: CASSETGGGSYGYTF.

This chain connects TRBV4-1 to TRBJ1-3, with D possibly matching TRBD1 (5 bases). Deletions cut 1 base from V and 2 bases from J, with 9 bases between. This CDR3 region has 15 residues. CDR1 and CDR2 (germline): MGHRA, YSYEKL. The CDR3 sequence is CASSQVPGTGNTIYF. CDR3 in DNA: TGCGCCAGCAGCCAAGTTCCAGGGACTGGAAACACCATATATTTT.